Presented here are 2 T cell receptor beta chains from one specimen sequenced in a study of cytomegalovirus exposure and HLA in healthy donors. PCR amplification relied on 60 Vbeta primers (plus 13 Jbeta primers). Assay: immunoSEQ multiplex PCR; the TCRdb copy retains only in-frame clones and omits some. This repertoire shows approximately 250,000 clones, around 78% found once; its top ten account for more than 0.45%. Sequences were obtained from PBMCs. The source of these receptors is a boy under 18 in good health and CMV-seronegative.

This chain uses TRBV18 with TRBJ1-4, with D perhaps TRBD1 (5 bases). The CDR3 consists of 15 residues. Germline CDR1 and CDR2: KGHSH and LQKENI. Trimming took 0 bases from V and 5 from J, leaving 10 bases between them. The CDR3: CASSPPGDLNEKLFF. The CDR3, as DNA: TGTGCCAGCTCACCACCGGGGGACTTGAATGAAAAACTGTTTTTT.

The rearrangement links TRBV5-6 to TRBJ2-3; the D gene is possibly TRBD1 (5 bases). This CDR3 has 15 amino acids. V was clipped by 0 bases and J by 3 bases, with 11 bases between them. Germline V CDR1 and CDR2: SGHDT, YYEEEE. As DNA, the CDR3 is TGTGCCAGCAGCTTGGCAGGGTGGTCAACAGATACGCAGTATTTT. Translation: CASSLAGWSTDTQYF.